What follows is one T cell receptor beta chain and its context. The antigen is not known. This record comes from a study of cytotoxic CD8 clonotypes in ibrutinib-treated CLL. Across the whole study: After treatment lasting a median approximately 11 months, range 6 to 36, response samples were collected.

Profiling relied on immunoSEQ multiplex PCR, and the TCRdb table lists in-frame clones only, not all of them. The sample includes about 270,000 clones, approximately 76% of them seen just once. Points from the study as a whole: Starting clonality was above that of age-matched healthy donors and tracked circulating CD8+ T-cell counts. Investigators sampled sustained-remission and progressing patients at differing times. Public clonotypes were uncommon and contracted or stayed stable on treatment.

Germline-derived CDR1 and CDR2 are SGHNT and YENEEA. CDR3 length equals 13 residues. V was shortened by 1 base and J by 5 bases, with 9 bases between the two germline ends. The sample here was PBMCs, taken at disease progression, from a patient treated with ibrutinib. This clonotype was obtained from a human donor with chronic lymphocytic leukemia. The genes are TRBV11-3 and TRBJ2-7; the D is unclear. This chain's CDR3 is CASSLALQNEQYF. In nucleotides, the CDR3 is TGTGCCAGCAGCTTAGCCCTACAGAACGAGCAGTACTTC.